Each of the 18 T cell receptor beta chains below was sequenced from the same sample in a study of T cells in Graves' hyperthyroidism and ophthalmopathy. RNA transcripts served as the template for amplifying TCR beta CDR3 regions. RT-PCR in the first round (using the HTBI primer set) targeted the TCR CDR3. Each CDR3 protein gets one entry after TCRdb re-called the multiplex PCR reads with MiXCR. The sample contains 700,000 to 850,000 distinct CDR3 sequences, roughly 32% of which appear only once. Sequenced: blood. The receptor set was obtained from a woman between 40 and 50 years old with Graves' hyperthyroidism.

This rearrangement joins TRBV2 to TRBJ2-5; D perhaps matches TRBD1 (6 bases). Germline lookup yields CDR1 SNHLY and CDR2 FYNNEI. This CDR3 is built from 15 residues. V was clipped by 4 bases and J by 2 bases, with 14 bases between them. The CDR3 nucleotides read TGTGCCAGCAGTGCCAGCAGGGGAGTACAAGAGACCCAGTACTTC. Translation gives CASSASRGVQETQYF.

This clonotype was counted ten times or more. V is TRBV20-1 and J is TRBJ1-2; 7 nucleotides match TRBD1. Germline CDR1 reads DFQATT; CDR2 reads SNEGSKA (reference sequence). The CDR3 runs to 14 residues. J gave up 6 bases and V 0 bases, and 7 bases lay outside the gene matches. Here the CDR3 DNA reads TGCAGTGCTAGAGATCCGCAGGGGGTACATGGCTACACCTTC. As protein: CSARDPQGVHGYTF.

CDR3: CASSYVAGGKAFF. The CDR3 coding sequence is TGTGCCAGCAGTTACGTGGCAGGGGGTAAAGCTTTCTTT. The chain recombines TRBV6-5 with TRBJ1-1; 7 positions match TRBD1. V dropped 2 bases and J dropped 9; count of bases not matched to a gene: 6. Germline V CDR1 and CDR2: MNHEY, SVGAGI. This CDR3 is built from 13 residues.

The chain is built from TRBV28 and TRBJ2-7, with unresolved D. Deletions cut 5 bases from V and 7 bases from J, with 18 bases between. Germline V gene lookup returns CDR1 MDHEN and CDR2 SYDVKM. The CDR3 length is 14 residues. The CDR3 DNA is TGTGCCAGCAGTCCCCCGGCCCAGCTAGGGGAGCAGTACTTC. As protein: CASSPPAQLGEQYF.

The chain uses TRBV6-5 and TRBJ1-5; unclear D gene. Germline CDR1 MNHEY, CDR2 SVGAGI. The CDR3 extends over 15 amino acids. V was pared by 2 bases and J by 3 bases, with 11 bases between. DNA for the CDR3: TGTGCCAGCAGTTACGGGATTGGGTCCAATCAGCCCCAGCATTTT. Translation gives CASSYGIGSNQPQHF.

This clonotype has only a few counts. The chain links TRBV7-9 to TRBJ2-6, with 7 bases matching TRBD1. V lost 6 bases to trimming and J lost 0 bases; unmatched junction nucleotides: 20. Germline V lookup: CDR1 SEHNR, CDR2 FQNEAQ (reference sequence). The CDR3 consists of 21 residues. Written as DNA, the CDR3 is TGTGCCAGCAGAAGGAATCAGGGGGAAATCAGCCTGTCCTCTGGGGCCAACGTCCTGACTTTC. Its translation: CASRRNQGEISLSSGANVLTF.

CDR3 sequence reads: CAISESVAGGNQPQHF. CDR3 sequence (DNA): TGTGCCATCAGTGAGTCTGTGGCGGGGGGGAATCAGCCCCAGCATTTT. The V call is TRBV10-3, the J call TRBJ1-5, with D possibly being TRBD1 (5 bases). V shed 0 bases and J shed 4 bases, with 13 bases lying between them. The CDR3 is 16 residues long. Germline-derived CDR1 and CDR2 are ENHRY and SYGVKD.

The CDR3 nucleotides read TGTGCCAGTAGTATGGCCAGCAATTATGAAGCTTTCTTT. Translating it yields CASSMASNYEAFF. This chain connects TRBV19 to TRBJ1-1; no clear D gene. The CDR3 is made up of 13 amino acids. The V end lost 3 bases, the J end lost 7 bases, and 12 bases lay between the germline ends. Germline assignment: CDR1 LNHDA and CDR2 SQIVND (reference sequence). The full variable domain, completed using reference TRBV19 and TRBJ1-1, is DGGITQSPKYLFRKEGQNVTLSCEQNLNHDAMYWYRQDPGQGLRLIYYSQIVNDFQKGDIAEGYSVSREKKESFPLTVTSAQKNPTAFYLCASSMASNYEAFFGQGTRLTVV.

This clonotype was counted ten times or more. The chain carries TRBV20-1 and TRBJ1-5; the match to TRBD1 covers 9 bases. CDR1 and CDR2 (germline): DFQATT, SNEGSKA (reference sequence). The V segment lost 5 bases and the J segment 5 bases; nucleotides outside the gene matches: 4. This CDR3 contains 13 residues. The CDR3 spells CSAGRDRDQPQHF. CDR3 bases: TGCAGTGCTGGGAGGGACAGGGATCAGCCCCAGCATTTT.

Comment on this clonotype: At one end, the junction sequence differs from germline, possibly due to a read error. The genes are TRBV10-3 and TRBJ2-2; 7 positions match TRBD1. Germline V gene lookup returns CDR1 ENHRY and CDR2 SYGVKD. The CDR3 has 15 residues. CDR3 sequence (DNA): TGTGCCATCAGTGAGTCGGGACAGCATACCGAGGAGCTGTTTTTT. Its protein is CAISESGQHTEELFF.

This clonotype was seen a single time. At one boundary the junction diverges from the germline segment, which might be a read error. The chain carries TRBV12-3 or TRBV12-4 and TRBJ2-7, with 9 bases fitting TRBD1. This CDR3 region has 17 residues. In nucleotides, the CDR3 is TGTGCCGGCAGCCACACCCCCACCGCGACAGGGGGAAACGAGCAGTACTTC. It translates to CAGSHTPTATGGNEQYF.

The V and J genes are TRBV7-2 and TRBJ2-3; 12 nucleotides agree with TRBD1. Trimming cost V 5 bases and J 3 bases; bases outside gene matches: 9. The CDR3 is made up of 17 amino acids. Germline assignment: CDR1 SGHTA and CDR2 FQGNSA. The CDR3 DNA sequence: TGTGCCAGCAGCGGCTCCTGGGACAGGGGGCGAACAGATACGCAGTATTTT. It translates to CASSGSWDRGRTDTQYF.

This chain connects TRBV12-3 or TRBV12-4 to TRBJ2-7; no clear D gene. This CDR3 region has 14 residues. Deletions cut 6 bases from V and 3 bases from J, with 15 bases between. As DNA, the CDR3 is TGTGCCAGCAGCCAAGTAGGCAGCTACTACGAGCAGTACTTC. Protein sequence: CASSQVGSYYEQYF.

This clonotype has just a few counts. The chain has TRBV12-3 or TRBV12-4 and TRBJ1-5; D might be TRBD1 (6 bases). V lost 7 bases, J lost 2 bases, and 15 bases lay in between. CDR3 length: 15 amino acids. The CDR3 DNA is TGTGCCAGCACCCCGGACAGCAGAGGCAATCAGCCCCAGCATTTT. Its protein product is CASTPDSRGNQPQHF.

There are a few counts of this clonotype. The chain carries TRBV2 and TRBJ1-6; 10 positions match TRBD1. J lost 9 bases, V lost 5 bases, and 13 bases had no gene match. CDR1 and CDR2 (germline): SNHLY, FYNNEI. The CDR3 is 17 amino acids. The CDR3 region has the DNA TGTGCCAGCAGTCCCTTACCAGGTGGGACAGGGGTTTCACCCCTCCACTTT. This encodes CASSPLPGGTGVSPLHF.

Many counts were recorded for this clonotype. The V gene is TRBV12-3 or TRBV12-4, the J gene TRBJ1-5, with TRBD1 as a possible D gene (6 bases). V was cut by 8 bases and J by 5 bases, with 16 bases left in between. The CDR3 extends over 14 amino acids. The CDR3: CASSPQGRDQPQHF. Here the CDR3 DNA reads TGTGCCAGCTCCCCACAGGGCAGGGATCAGCCCCAGCATTTT.

This clonotype was observed a single time. The V call is TRBV10-3, the J call TRBJ2-3; D may match TRBD1 or TRBD2 (5 bases each). This CDR3 region has 15 residues. V was shortened by 10 bases and J by 2 bases, with 19 bases between the two germline ends. Germline lookup yields CDR1 ENHRY and CDR2 SYGVKD. The CDR3 sequence is CASVEGQADTDTQYF. The DNA of the CDR3 is TGTGCCAGCGTAGAGGGGCAAGCCGACACAGATACGCAGTATTTT.

The chain uses TRBV20-1 and TRBJ1-6, with a possible D match to TRBD1 (5 bases). In germline, CDR1 is DFQATT, CDR2 SNEGSKA (reference sequence). The CDR3 covers 9 residues. Trimming cost V 5 bases and J 14 bases, with 7 bases left between them. CDR3 region: CSAGGALHF. The CDR3 DNA reads TGCAGTGCTGGGGGGGCCCTCCACTTT.